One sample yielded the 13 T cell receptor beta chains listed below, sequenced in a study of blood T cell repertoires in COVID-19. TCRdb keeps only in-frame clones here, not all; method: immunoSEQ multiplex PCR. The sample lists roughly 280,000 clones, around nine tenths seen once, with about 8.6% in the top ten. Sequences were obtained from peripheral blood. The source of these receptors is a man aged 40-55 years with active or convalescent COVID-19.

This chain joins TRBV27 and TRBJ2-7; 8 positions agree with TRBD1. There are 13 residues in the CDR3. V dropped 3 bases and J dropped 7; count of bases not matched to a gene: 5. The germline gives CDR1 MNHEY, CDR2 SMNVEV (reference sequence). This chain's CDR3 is CASSFDRGREQYF. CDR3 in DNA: TGTGCCAGCAGTTTTGACAGGGGAAGGGAGCAGTACTTC.

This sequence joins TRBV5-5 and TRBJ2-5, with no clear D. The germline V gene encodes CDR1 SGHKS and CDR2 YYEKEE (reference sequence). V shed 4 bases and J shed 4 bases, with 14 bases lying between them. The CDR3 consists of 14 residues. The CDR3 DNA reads TGTGCCAGCAGCCTGCGGCCCCAGAGAGAGACCCAGTACTTC. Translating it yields CASSLRPQRETQYF.

CDR3 residues: CASSELAGEAPDTQYF. CDR3 in DNA: TGTGCCAGCAGCGAGCTAGCGGGAGAGGCCCCAGATACGCAGTATTTT. The rearrangement uses TRBV21-1 and TRBJ2-3; the table names TRBD2, a call not compared with the DNA. TRBV21-1 counts as a pseudogene. The CDR3 has 16 residues.

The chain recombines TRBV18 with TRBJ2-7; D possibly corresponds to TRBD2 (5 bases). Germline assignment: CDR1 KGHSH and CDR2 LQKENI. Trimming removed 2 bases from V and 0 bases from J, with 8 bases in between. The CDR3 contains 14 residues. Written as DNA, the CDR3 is TGTGCCAGCTCACCAACCGGGGACTCCTACGAGCAGTACTTC. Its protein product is CASSPTGDSYEQYF.

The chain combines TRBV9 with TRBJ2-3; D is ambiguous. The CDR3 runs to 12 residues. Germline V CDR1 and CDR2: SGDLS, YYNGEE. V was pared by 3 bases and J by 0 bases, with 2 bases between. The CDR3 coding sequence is TGTGCCAGCAGCGCTAGCACAGATACGCAGTATTTT. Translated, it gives CASSASTDTQYF. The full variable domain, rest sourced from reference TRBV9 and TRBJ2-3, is DSGVTQTPKHLITATGQRVTLRCSPRSGDLSVYWYQQSLDQGLQFLIQYYNGEERAKGNILERFSAQQFPDLHSELNLSSLELGDSALYFCASSASTDTQYFGPGTRLTVL.

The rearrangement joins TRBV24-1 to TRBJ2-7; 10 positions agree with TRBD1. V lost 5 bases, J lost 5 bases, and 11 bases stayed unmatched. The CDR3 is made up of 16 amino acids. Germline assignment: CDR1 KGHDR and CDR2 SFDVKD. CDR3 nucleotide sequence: TGTGCCACCAGTGGCTTCCCGGGACAGGGGAATGACGAGCAGTACTTC. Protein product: CATSGFPGQGNDEQYF.

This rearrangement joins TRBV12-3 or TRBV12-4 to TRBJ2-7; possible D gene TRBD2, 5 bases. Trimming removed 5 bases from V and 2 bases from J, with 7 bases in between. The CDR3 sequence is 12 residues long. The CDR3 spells CASSREAYEQYF. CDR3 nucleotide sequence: TGTGCCAGCAGTCGGGAAGCCTACGAGCAGTACTTC.

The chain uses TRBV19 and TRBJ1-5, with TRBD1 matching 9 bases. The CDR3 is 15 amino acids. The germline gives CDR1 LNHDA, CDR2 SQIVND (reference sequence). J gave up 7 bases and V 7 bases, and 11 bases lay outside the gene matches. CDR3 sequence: CASTRGQGGHQPQHF. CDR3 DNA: TGTGCCAGTACTCGGGGACAGGGAGGACACCAGCCCCAGCATTTT.

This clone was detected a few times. The CDR3 DNA sequence: TGTGCCAGCAGTCCCAGAGCCAGGGGACACGAGCAGTACTTC. Its translation is CASSPRARGHEQYF. This chain uses TRBV6-5 with TRBJ2-7; D is possibly TRBD1 (6 bases). Trimming stripped 5 bases from V and 5 bases from J, with 16 bases between. Germline loops: CDR1 MNHEY, CDR2 SVGAGI. The CDR3 consists of 14 residues.

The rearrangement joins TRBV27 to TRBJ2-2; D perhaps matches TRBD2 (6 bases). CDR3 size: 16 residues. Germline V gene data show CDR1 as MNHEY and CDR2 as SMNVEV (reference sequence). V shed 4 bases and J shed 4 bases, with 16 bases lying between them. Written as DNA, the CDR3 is TGTGCCAGCAGTTCCCTTTCGGGAGTACGCACCGGGGAGCTGTTTTTT. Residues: CASSSLSGVRTGELFF.

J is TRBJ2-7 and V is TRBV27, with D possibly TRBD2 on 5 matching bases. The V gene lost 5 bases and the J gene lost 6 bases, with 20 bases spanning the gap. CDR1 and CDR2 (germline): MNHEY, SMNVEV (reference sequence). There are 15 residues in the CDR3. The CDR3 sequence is CASSGGSAEYIEQYF. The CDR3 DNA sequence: TGTGCCAGCAGTGGAGGTAGCGCAGAATATATCGAGCAGTACTTC.

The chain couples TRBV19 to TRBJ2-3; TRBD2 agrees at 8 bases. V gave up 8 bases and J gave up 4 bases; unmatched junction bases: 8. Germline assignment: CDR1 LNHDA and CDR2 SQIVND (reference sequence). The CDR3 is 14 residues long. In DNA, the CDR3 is TGTGCCAGTGATAGCGGGGCGACCCCAGATACGCAGTATTTT. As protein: CASDSGATPDTQYF.

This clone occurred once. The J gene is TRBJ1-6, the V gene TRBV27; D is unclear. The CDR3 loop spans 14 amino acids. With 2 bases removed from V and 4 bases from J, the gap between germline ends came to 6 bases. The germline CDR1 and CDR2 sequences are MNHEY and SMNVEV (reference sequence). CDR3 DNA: TGTGCCAGCAGTTTAGGCGGGTATAATTCACCCCTCCACTTT. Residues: CASSLGGYNSPLHF.